This T cell receptor (beta chain) was recovered during a study of Tregs in tolerant kidney transplant recipients. Study-wide points: Biological reproducibility was not directly addressed in this study.

Sequenced by immunoSEQ multiplex PCR; TCRdb stores in-frame clones only, minus some. The top ten hold approximately 1.5% of the sample, which has tens of thousands of clones, approximately 93% seen once. Recipients received nonmyeloablative bone marrow transplants from related graft donors, with transient mixed chimerism. Concerning this clone: Its specificity is not known.

Germline CDR1 LNHDA, CDR2 SQIVND (reference sequence). The CDR3 extends over 15 amino acids. Trimming took off 6 bases at V and 3 bases at J, with 18 bases between the two ends. This TCR derives from a human patient who received a combined kidney and bone marrow transplant. Some T cells may originate from the graft donor. The sample in question was CD4+ T cells from blood (PBMCs), obtained 12 months after the transplant. The gene calls are TRBV19 and TRBJ2-7, with D perhaps TRBD1 (5 bases). CDR3 loop: CASSAIGQGFYEQYF. CDR3 coding DNA: TGTGCCAGTAGCGCGATCGGGCAGGGCTTCTACGAGCAGTACTTC.